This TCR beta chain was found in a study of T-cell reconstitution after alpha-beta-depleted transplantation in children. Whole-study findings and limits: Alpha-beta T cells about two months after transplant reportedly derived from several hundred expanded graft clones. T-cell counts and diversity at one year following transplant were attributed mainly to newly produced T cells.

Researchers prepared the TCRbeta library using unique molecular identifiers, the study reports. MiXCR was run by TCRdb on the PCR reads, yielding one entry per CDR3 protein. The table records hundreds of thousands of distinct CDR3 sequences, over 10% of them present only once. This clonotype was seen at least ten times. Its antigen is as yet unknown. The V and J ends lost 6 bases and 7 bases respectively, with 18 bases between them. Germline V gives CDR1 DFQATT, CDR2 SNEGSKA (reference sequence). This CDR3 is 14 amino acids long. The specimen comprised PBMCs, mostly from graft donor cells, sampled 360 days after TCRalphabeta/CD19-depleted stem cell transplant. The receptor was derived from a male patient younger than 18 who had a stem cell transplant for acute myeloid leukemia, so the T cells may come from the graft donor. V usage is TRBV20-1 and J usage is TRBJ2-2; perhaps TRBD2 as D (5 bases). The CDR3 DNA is TGCAGTGCCAGACGGGGTTCGTCAGGCGGGGAGCTGTTTTTT. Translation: CSARRGSSGGELFF.